Below, 15 T cell receptor beta chains from the same sample are listed, as sequenced in a study of Graves' ophthalmopathy and Graves' hyperthyroidism. CDR3 regions of TCR beta were amplified from RNA transcripts. After a first-round RT-PCR with HTBI primers, a second-round multiplex PCR was run. In TCRdb, the multiplex PCR reads were re-called with MiXCR into one record per CDR3 protein. The sample has 600,000 to 700,000 distinct CDR3 sequences; over 40% are singletons. Sequencing was carried out using peripheral blood. These receptors all come from an adult man with Graves' ophthalmopathy.

This clonotype was seen at least ten times. In DNA form, the CDR3 reads TGTGCCATCAGTGGGGGGACTAGCGGCATCTTAGAGCAGTACTTC. Residues: CAISGGTSGILEQYF. The J gene is TRBJ2-7, the V gene TRBV10-3, with 11 bases aligning to TRBD2. Germline V gene lookup returns CDR1 ENHRY and CDR2 SYGVKD. The CDR3 totals 15 residues. V dropped 4 bases and J dropped 7; count of bases not matched to a gene: 9.

The chain has TRBV6-4 and TRBJ2-2; D may correspond to TRBD1 or TRBD2 (5 bases each). V was trimmed by 5 bases and J by 7 bases, leaving 11 bases between them. The CDR3 is 13 residues long. Looked up from germline, CDR1 is MRHNA and CDR2 is SNTAGT. The CDR3: CASSWDVLGELFF. CDR3 sequence (DNA): TGTGCCAGCAGTTGGGACGTCCTCGGGGAGCTGTTTTTT.

The chain combines TRBV29-1 with TRBJ2-7, with 7 nucleotides matching TRBD1. This CDR3 contains 12 residues. V was pared by 5 bases and J by 3 bases, with 4 bases of the junction left unmatched. CDR1 and CDR2 from the germline V gene are SQVTM and ANQGSEA. The CDR3 bases are TGCAGCGTTCGGGACAGCCTCTACGAGCAGTACTTC. It specifies CSVRDSLYEQYF.

The V and J genes are TRBV7-3 and TRBJ1-1, with D possibly TRBD1 on 5 matching bases. Germline values: CDR1 SGHTA, CDR2 FQGTGA. The V end lost 2 bases, the J end lost 5 bases, and 18 bases lay between the germline ends. There are 16 residues in the CDR3. CDR3 sequence reads: CASSLYGAGDGTEAFF. CDR3 coding DNA: TGTGCCAGCAGCTTATATGGGGCAGGTGATGGGACTGAAGCTTTCTTT.

This clonotype was seen at least ten times. The V and J genes are TRBV10-3 and TRBJ1-6; 9 positions agree with TRBD1. Trimming at V came to 6 bases and at J to 7 bases, leaving 7 bases not matched to a gene. Germline V CDR1 and CDR2: ENHRY, SYGVKD. This CDR3 region has 15 residues. CDR3 nucleotides: TGTGCCATCAGCCAACAGGGGGCAGGGAATTCACCCCTCCACTTT. This gives the protein CAISQQGAGNSPLHF.

This clonotype was recorded at least ten times. The chain links TRBV5-1 to TRBJ1-4; 10 positions match TRBD1. Germline V gene lookup returns CDR1 SGHRS and CDR2 YFSETQ. V was clipped by 5 bases and J by 5 bases; unmatched bases: 3. The CDR3 contains 14 residues. CDR3 coding DNA: TGCGCCAGCAGAACGGGACAGGGGAATGAAAAACTGTTTTTT. Translating gives CASRTGQGNEKLFF.

This chain uses TRBV30 with TRBJ2-5, with D possibly being TRBD1 or TRBD2 (5 bases each). This CDR3 has 13 amino acids. V lost 2 bases to trimming and J lost 9 bases, with 16 bases between them. Germline CDR1 and CDR2: GTSNPN and SVGIG (reference sequence). The CDR3, as DNA: TGTGCCTGGAGTCATGGGGGTCGCGAGGCCCAGTACTTC. It is translated as CAWSHGGREAQYF.

This clonotype came up many times. This chain uses TRBV4-1 with TRBJ1-6, with no clear D. The ends were cut back, 0 bases at V and 7 bases at J, with 4 bases in the middle. The germline V gene encodes CDR1 MGHRA and CDR2 YSYEKL. The CDR3 is made up of 13 amino acids. This CDR3 reads CASSQEKNSPLHF. For the CDR3, the DNA is TGCGCCAGCAGCCAAGAGAAGAATTCACCCCTCCACTTT.

V and J are TRBV2 and TRBJ1-5; D uncertain. This CDR3 comprises 14 residues. CDR1 and CDR2 (germline): SNHLY, FYNNEI. Trimming pared 7 bases from V and 4 bases from J, leaving 14 bases between. The CDR3 here is CASMGLVGNQPQHF. Written as DNA, the CDR3 is TGTGCCAGCATGGGCCTTGTGGGGAATCAGCCCCAGCATTTT.

This clonotype was recorded many times. The chain links TRBV6-1 to TRBJ1-1; TRBD1 might be the D (5 bases). Germline assignment: CDR1 MNHNS and CDR2 SASEGT. The CDR3 consists of 14 residues. Trimming removed 3 bases from V and 2 bases from J, with 10 bases in between. The CDR3 spells CASSEGPDNTEAFF. The CDR3 DNA is TGTGCCAGCAGTGAGGGGCCCGATAACACTGAAGCTTTCTTT.

A word on this clonotype: At one end the junction does not follow the germline gene, possibly because of a read error. This rearrangement joins TRBV7-9 to TRBJ2-7, with 8 bases fitting TRBD1. CDR3 size: 9 residues. The V gene's germline CDR1 is SEHNR and CDR2 FQNEAQ (reference sequence). The CDR3 DNA sequence: TGTGCCAGCAGCGGGGGACAGGTCTTC. It yields the protein CASSGGQVF. Full variable domain (missing parts from reference TRBV7-9 and TRBJ2-7): DTGVSQNPRHKITKRGQNVTFRCDPISEHNRLYWYRQTLGQGPEFLTYFQNEAQLEKSRLLSDRFSAERPKGSFSTLEIQRTEQGDSAMYLCASSGGQVFGPGTRLTVT.

This clonotype was counted many times. V usage is TRBV6-6 and J usage is TRBJ1-6; 10 bases are a match to TRBD1. The CDR3 spans 15 residues. V trimming: 1 base; J trimming: 8 bases; junction bases outside the gene matches: 2. Per the germline V gene, CDR1 is MNHNY and CDR2 is SVGAGI (reference sequence). The CDR3 is CASSYLGTGDSPLHF. CDR3 nucleotide sequence: TGTGCCAGCAGTTACTTGGGGACAGGGGATTCACCCCTCCACTTT.

For the CDR3, the DNA is TGCAGTGCTAGCGGGGACGCCAATCAGCCCCAGCATTTT. As protein: CSASGDANQPQHF. This rearrangement joins TRBV20-1 to TRBJ1-5; tentatively, D is TRBD1 (5 bases). The V end was cut by 3 bases, the J end by 3 bases, with 9 bases between. This CDR3 is 13 amino acids long. CDR1 and CDR2 (germline): DFQATT, SNEGSKA (reference sequence).

This clonotype was counted ten times or more. The gene calls are TRBV2 and TRBJ1-6; tentatively, D is TRBD1 (6 bases). The germline V gene has CDR1 SNHLY and CDR2 FYNNEI. The CDR3 is made up of 13 amino acids. V was shortened by 6 bases and J by 11 bases, with 14 bases between the two germline ends. For the CDR3, the DNA is TGTGCCAGCAGCACAGGGAATAGGGCACCCCTCCACTTT. Protein product: CASSTGNRAPLHF.

This clonotype has a handful of counts. The CDR3 DNA is TGTGCCAGCAGTTATTGGGGCTCCCTCTATCAGCCCCAGCATTTT. This gives the protein CASSYWGSLYQPQHF. The chain has TRBV2 and TRBJ1-5, with a possible D match to TRBD1 (5 bases). V was pared by 5 bases and J by 5 bases, with 16 bases between. Per the germline V gene, CDR1 is SNHLY and CDR2 is FYNNEI. This CDR3 has 15 residues.